The 10 T cell receptor beta chains given below trace back to one sample, sequenced in a study of T cell repertoires in cytomegalovirus infection. One entry per CDR3 protein results from TCRdb running MiXCR on the reads. The sample lists approximately 140,000 distinct CDR3 sequences, approximately 9.2% occurring once. The sample was PBMCs. Receptors were obtained from a human donor in good health (CMV status not recorded). Some clones in this sample may be carry-over from other donors' samples.

This clonotype showed up many times. J is TRBJ2-2 and V is TRBV7-2; D gene ambiguous. Per the germline V gene, CDR1 is SGHTA and CDR2 is FQGNSA. The CDR3 extends over 13 amino acids. V was cut by 2 bases and J by 4 bases, with 5 bases left in between. In DNA form, the CDR3 reads TGTGCCAGCAGCTTAACCCCCACCGGGGAGCTGTTTTTT. This codes for CASSLTPTGELFF.

This clonotype has a handful of counts. CDR3 amino acids: CASSEVTGTIYEQYF. The CDR3 DNA sequence: TGTGCCAGCAGTGAAGTCACCGGGACCATCTACGAGCAGTACTTC. The chain couples TRBV6-1 to TRBJ2-7; perhaps D is TRBD1 or TRBD2 (5 bases each). V dropped 1 base and J dropped 3 bases, with 13 bases sitting between them. Germline lookup yields CDR1 MNHNS and CDR2 SASEGT. The CDR3 spans 15 residues.

This clonotype was counted only a few times. The gene calls are TRBV29-1 and TRBJ1-2; perhaps TRBD1 as D (5 bases). Germline-derived CDR1 and CDR2 are SQVTM and ANQGSEA. This CDR3 contains 12 residues. V was trimmed by 5 bases and J by 1 base, leaving 8 bases between them. The CDR3 here is CSVSDSNYGYTF. The CDR3 nucleotides read TGCAGCGTTTCAGACAGTAACTATGGCTACACCTTC.

A few counts support this clonotype. The chain carries TRBV20-1 and TRBJ1-2, with D unresolved. The V and J ends lost 3 bases and 3 bases respectively, with 8 bases between them. In germline, CDR1 is DFQATT, CDR2 SNEGSKA (reference sequence). This CDR3 comprises 12 residues. The CDR3 here is CSARADYYGYTF. As DNA, the CDR3 is TGCAGTGCTAGGGCAGACTACTATGGCTACACCTTC.

This clonotype came up many times. The V gene is TRBV4-2, the J gene TRBJ1-1, with TRBD1 matching 8 bases. Germline lookup yields CDR1 LGHNA and CDR2 YNFKEQ. This CDR3 is 16 amino acids long. Trimming took 4 bases from V and 1 from J; bases not matched to a gene: 8. CDR3 sequence reads: CASSRGTGTGNTEAFF. CDR3 coding DNA: TGTGCCAGCAGCCGGGGAACCGGGACAGGGAACACTGAAGCTTTCTTT.

This clonotype has ten or more counts. Here the CDR3 DNA reads TGTGCCAGCATCAACGCCCTCTTTTGGGACGGTATCATGAACACTGAAGCTTTCTTT. This sequence encodes CASINALFWDGIMNTEAFF. This chain links TRBV12-3 or TRBV12-4 with TRBJ1-1; the D gene is possibly TRBD1 (5 bases). The CDR3 spans 19 residues. The germline V and J ends were trimmed by 7 bases and 0 bases, with 27 bases remaining between them.

As concerns this clonotype: Just one base apart from a much larger clone, this may be a read error. This chain uses TRBV11-2 with TRBJ1-1; TRBD1 might be the D (5 bases). The ends were cut back, 10 bases at V and 0 bases at J, with 15 bases in the middle. The CDR3 spans 14 residues. CDR1 and CDR2 from the germline V gene are SGHAT and FQNNGV. The CDR3 loop reads CANRSGSMNTEAFF. As DNA, the CDR3 is TGTGCCAACAGGTCAGGATCTATGAACACTGAAGCTTTCTTT.

The rearrangement links TRBV2 to TRBJ2-1; D not resolved. CDR1 SNHLY and CDR2 FYNNEI come from the germline V gene. V lost 7 bases to trimming and J lost 6 bases, with 16 bases between them. The CDR3 has 14 amino acids. As DNA, the CDR3 is TGTGCCAGCATACTGGATTCTGTTGGCAATGAGCAGTTCTTC. Amino acid sequence: CASILDSVGNEQFF.

This clonotype was observed many times. This chain links TRBV27 with TRBJ2-7; D call uncertain. The V gene lost 2 bases and the J gene lost 5 bases, with 10 bases spanning the gap. The CDR3 sequence is 13 residues long. Germline CDR1 reads MNHEY; CDR2 reads SMNVEV (reference sequence). CDR3 protein: CASSLGRSHEQYF. Written as DNA, the CDR3 is TGTGCCAGCAGTTTAGGCAGGTCCCACGAGCAGTACTTC.

For this clonotype: A read error may be the cause here, since a much bigger clone is one base away. The chain employs TRBV12-3 or TRBV12-4 and TRBJ1-1; possible D gene TRBD1, 5 bases. This CDR3 has 15 residues. CDR3 in DNA: TGTGCCGGCAGTCCTTCGGGGCGGGGTGGCACTGAAGCTTTCTTT. This sequence encodes CAGSPSGRGGTEAFF.